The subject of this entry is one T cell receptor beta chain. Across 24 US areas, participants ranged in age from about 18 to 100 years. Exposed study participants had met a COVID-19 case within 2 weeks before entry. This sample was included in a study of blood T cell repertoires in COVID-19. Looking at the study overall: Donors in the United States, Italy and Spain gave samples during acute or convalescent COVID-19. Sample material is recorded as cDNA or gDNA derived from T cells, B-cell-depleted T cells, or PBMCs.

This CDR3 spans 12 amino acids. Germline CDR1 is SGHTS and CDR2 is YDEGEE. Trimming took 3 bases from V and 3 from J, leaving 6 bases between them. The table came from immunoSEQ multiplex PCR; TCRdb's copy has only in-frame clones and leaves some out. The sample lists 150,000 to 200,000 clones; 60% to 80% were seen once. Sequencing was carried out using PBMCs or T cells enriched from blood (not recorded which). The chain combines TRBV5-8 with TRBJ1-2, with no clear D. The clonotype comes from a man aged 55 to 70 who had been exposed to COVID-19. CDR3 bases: TGTGCCAGCAGCTGGGGAGACTATGGCTACACCTTC. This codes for CASSWGDYGYTF.